These 18 T cell receptor beta chains came from one sample sequenced in a study of blood T cell repertoires in COVID-19. Clones were sequenced by immunoSEQ multiplex PCR, and TCRdb holds only the in-frame ones, with some missing. The data show fewer than 400,000 clones, around 92% seen once. The sample was PBMCs or T cells enriched from blood (not recorded which). The source of these receptors is a woman aged 25 to 45 who had recovered from COVID-19.

The V call is TRBV29-1, the J call TRBJ2-1, with D uncertain. The V gene lost 3 bases and the J gene lost 5 bases, with 8 bases spanning the gap. CDR3 length: 12 residues. CDR1 SQVTM and CDR2 ANQGSEA come from the germline V gene. In DNA, the CDR3 is TGCAGCGTTGATCTGAAGCACAATGAGCAGTTCTTC. Translation: CSVDLKHNEQFF.

This rearrangement joins TRBV19 to TRBJ1-2; 9 positions match TRBD1. CDR3 length equals 15 residues. J lost 1 base, V lost 6 bases, and 6 bases had no gene match. From germline, CDR1 is LNHDA and CDR2 SQIVND (reference sequence). The CDR3, as DNA: TGTGCCAGTAGCCGAGGGACAGGGTTTAACTATGGCTACACCTTC. The encoded protein is CASSRGTGFNYGYTF.

The chain recombines TRBV9 with TRBJ1-2, with TRBD1 matching 9 bases. The CDR3 consists of 15 residues. CDR1 and CDR2 (germline): SGDLS, YYNGEE. The trim removed 3 bases at V and 7 bases at J, leaving 10 bases unmatched. Here the CDR3 reads CASSAAGTGRSGYTF. In DNA form, the CDR3 reads TGTGCCAGCAGCGCCGCCGGGACAGGGAGAAGTGGCTACACCTTC.

V usage is TRBV12-3 or TRBV12-4 and J usage is TRBJ2-7; 9 positions agree with TRBD2. This CDR3 contains 13 residues. The junction had 7 bases not matched to a gene; V was cut back by 6 bases and J by 7 bases. The CDR3 region is CASSETGLAEQYF. In nucleotides, the CDR3 is TGTGCCAGCAGCGAAACCGGACTAGCGGAGCAGTACTTC.

CDR3 protein: CASLGTATLSGNTIYF. The DNA for the CDR3 is TGTGCCAGTCTAGGGACAGCCACACTTTCTGGAAACACCATATATTTT. This chain joins TRBV19 and TRBJ1-3; 7 positions match TRBD1. V dropped 8 bases and J dropped 1; count of bases not matched to a gene: 11. The germline gives CDR1 LNHDA, CDR2 SQIVND (reference sequence). The CDR3 is 16 amino acids. The full variable domain, in which reference TRBV19 and TRBJ1-3 provide the parts outside the CDR3, is DGGITQSPKYLFRKEGQNVTLSCEQNLNHDAMYWYRQDPGQGLRLIYYSQIVNDFQKGDIAEGYSVSREKKESFPLTVTSAQKNPTAFYLCASLGTATLSGNTIYFGEGSWLTVV.

V usage is TRBV6-2 or TRBV6-3 and J usage is TRBJ1-1; TRBD1 matches at 7 bases. The germline CDR1 and CDR2 sequences are MNHEY and SVGEGT. CDR3 size: 16 residues. The V segment lost 2 bases and the J segment 3 bases; nucleotides outside the gene matches: 9. The DNA for the CDR3 is TGTGCCAGCAGTTACGAGACAGGGACCCATTACACTGAAGCTTTCTTT. It encodes CASSYETGTHYTEAFF.

The rearrangement uses TRBV27 and TRBJ1-5; D ambiguous. The germline V gene encodes CDR1 MNHEY and CDR2 SMNVEV (reference sequence). Trimming left V 6 bases short and J 2 bases short, with 11 bases between. This CDR3 is 14 amino acids long. The CDR3 DNA sequence: TGTGCCAGCAGGAGGCTTTCGGGCAATCAGCCCCAGCATTTT. Translating gives CASRRLSGNQPQHF.

This chain links TRBV30 with TRBJ2-3, with unresolved D. The germline CDR1 and CDR2 sequences are GTSNPN and SVGIG (reference sequence). Trimming removed 4 bases from V and 1 base from J, with 3 bases in between. The CDR3 totals 11 residues. CDR3 coding DNA: TGTGCCTGGACTGGCACAGATACGCAGTATTTT. This sequence encodes CAWTGTDTQYF.

The chain links TRBV27 to TRBJ2-2; D is perhaps TRBD1 (5 bases). Trimming cost V 7 bases and J 6 bases, with 15 bases left between them. CDR3 length: 14 amino acids. Per the germline V gene, CDR1 is MNHEY and CDR2 is SMNVEV (reference sequence). The CDR3: CASTGFEESGELFF. CDR3 bases: TGTGCCAGCACAGGGTTTGAGGAATCCGGGGAGCTGTTTTTT.

The V and J genes are TRBV25-1 and TRBJ2-7; D is perhaps TRBD1 (7 bases). Germline V gene sequence: CDR1 MGHDK, CDR2 SYGVNS. CDR3 length: 17 amino acids. V was trimmed by 2 bases and J by 7 bases, leaving 24 bases between them. The CDR3 sequence is CASSENPPGGIDGEQYF. The CDR3 DNA sequence: TGTGCCAGCAGTGAAAATCCCCCAGGGGGGATAGACGGGGAGCAGTACTTC.

This chain uses TRBV3-1 (or the pseudogene TRBV3-2) with TRBJ2-7; 9 bases are shared with TRBD1. The CDR3 has 15 amino acids. V shed 4 bases and J 6 bases; nucleotides not matched to a gene: 10. Germline V CDR1 and CDR2: LGHDT, YNNKEL (reference sequence). CDR3 DNA sequence: TGTGCCAGCAGCCGGGGACAGGGTGGTTTGAGCGAGCAGTACTTC. Translation gives CASSRGQGGLSEQYF.

The rearrangement links TRBV5-1 to TRBJ2-7; D call uncertain. This CDR3 comprises 14 residues. CDR1 is SGHRS, CDR2 YFSETQ, per germline. V lost 2 bases and J lost 2, with 11 bases in between. CDR3 nucleotide sequence: TGCGCCAGCAGCTTCCTAGAACCCACCTACGAGCAGTACTTC. Translated, it gives CASSFLEPTYEQYF.

This clone was recorded a few times. The rearrangement uses TRBV7-2 and TRBJ2-3, with 10 bases identical to TRBD2. The CDR3 is 16 amino acids. The V segment lost 5 bases and the J segment 1 base; nucleotides outside the gene matches: 6. Germline CDR1 reads SGHTA; CDR2 reads FQGNSA. CDR3 nucleotides: TGTGCCAGCAGCCCCCGCACTAGCGGGGGCACAGATACGCAGTATTTT. Residues: CASSPRTSGGTDTQYF.

V and J are TRBV3-1 (or the pseudogene TRBV3-2) and TRBJ2-7; 9 bases line up with TRBD2. Unmatched junction bases numbered 5, after V lost 4 bases and J lost 1 base. Germline V CDR1 and CDR2: LGHDT, YNNKEL (reference sequence). This CDR3 is built from 15 residues. CDR3 sequence reads: CASSPGTSSSYEQYF. The CDR3 coding sequence is TGTGCCAGCAGCCCCGGGACTAGCTCATCCTACGAGCAGTACTTC.

The J gene is TRBJ2-5, the V gene TRBV11-2; 7 bases line up with TRBD1. The germline V gene has CDR1 SGHAT and CDR2 FQNNGV. This CDR3 is built from 16 residues. The V gene end was trimmed by 5 bases and the J gene end by 7 bases; junction bases not matched to a gene: 16. Written as DNA, the CDR3 is TGTGCCAGCAGCCAAATCCAGGGACAGACCATCGGGACCCAGTACTTC. It yields the protein CASSQIQGQTIGTQYF.

V gene TRBV30 combines with J gene TRBJ2-3, with 11 nucleotides matching TRBD2. Germline-derived CDR1 and CDR2 are GTSNPN and SVGIG (reference sequence). J lost 9 bases, V lost 0 bases, and 11 bases had no gene match. The CDR3 has 16 amino acids. CDR3 coding DNA: TGTGCCTGGAGTGTACTTAGCGGGGGGGCCCAGGGGACGCAGTATTTT. Translating gives CAWSVLSGGAQGTQYF.

This rearrangement joins TRBV6-2 or TRBV6-3 to TRBJ1-5, with 10 positions matching TRBD1. There are 17 residues in the CDR3. Germline-derived CDR1 and CDR2 are MNHEY and SVGEGT. The V gene end was trimmed by 5 bases and the J gene end by 2 bases; junction bases not matched to a gene: 9. The DNA of the CDR3 is TGTGCCAGCAGTCACAGGGGGACAGGGGTGGGCAATCAGCCCCAGCATTTT. Translated: CASSHRGTGVGNQPQHF.

This sequence joins TRBV15 and TRBJ2-6; TRBD2 matches at 9 bases. This CDR3 has 17 residues. CDR1 LNHNV and CDR2 YYDKDF come from the germline V gene (reference sequence). The V segment lost 0 bases and the J segment 4 bases; nucleotides outside the gene matches: 4. Written as DNA, the CDR3 is TGTGCCACCAGCAGAGATGCGGGGGGGCAAGGGGCCAACGTCCTGACTTTC. It codes for CATSRDAGGQGANVLTF.